This passage covers 8 T cell receptor beta chains from one sample sequenced in a study of blood T cell repertoires in COVID-19. Sequencing used immunoSEQ multiplex PCR; TCRdb keeps in-frame clones, though not all of them. Here the sample spans some 45,000 clones, about 91% being singletons. Sequenced sample: peripheral blood. Receptor source: a man aged 60 to 69 with active COVID-19.

The rearrangement uses TRBV9 and TRBJ2-6; 7 nucleotides agree with TRBD1. From germline, CDR1 is SGDLS and CDR2 YYNGEE. CDR3 length: 16 residues. Trimming at V came to 3 bases and at J to 2 bases, leaving 5 bases not matched to a gene. The CDR3: CASSGDTGAGANVLTF. The CDR3, as DNA: TGTGCCAGCAGCGGCGACACAGGGGCTGGGGCCAACGTCCTGACTTTC.

V gene TRBV9 combines with J gene TRBJ1-1; D is ambiguous. The CDR3 covers 14 residues. Trimming left V 3 bases short and J 4 bases short, with 13 bases between. Germline V gene sequence: CDR1 SGDLS, CDR2 YYNGEE. The CDR3 loop is CASSAKLMVTEAFF. DNA of the CDR3: TGTGCCAGCAGCGCCAAACTGATGGTCACTGAAGCTTTCTTT. Full variable domain (remainder filled in from reference TRBV9 and TRBJ1-1): DSGVTQTPKHLITATGQRVTLRCSPRSGDLSVYWYQQSLDQGLQFLIQYYNGEERAKGNILERFSAQQFPDLHSELNLSSLELGDSALYFCASSAKLMVTEAFFGQGTRLTVV.

The chain carries TRBV28 and TRBJ1-6; D not resolved. V lost 2 bases and J 15 bases, leaving 17 bases between the germline ends. Germline V gives CDR1 MDHEN, CDR2 SYDVKM. The CDR3 has 14 amino acids. CDR3 protein: CASSLEGPNSGLHF. The DNA of the CDR3 is TGTGCCAGCAGTTTAGAGGGTCCGAATTCTGGCCTCCACTTT.

This clone has just one count. This CDR3 reads CASSPAGETQYF. The CDR3 DNA is TGTGCCAGCAGCCCCGCGGGCGAGACCCAGTACTTC. The V call is TRBV3-1 (or the pseudogene TRBV3-2), the J call TRBJ2-5; D may be TRBD2 (5 bases). V lost 4 bases to trimming and J lost 5 bases, with 8 bases between them. CDR1 and CDR2 from the germline V gene are LGHDT and YNNKEL (reference sequence). The length of the CDR3 is 12 residues.

This clone appeared a few times. The chain joins TRBV27 to TRBJ2-3, with D tentatively TRBD1 (5 bases). Germline loops: CDR1 MNHEY, CDR2 SMNVEV (reference sequence). This CDR3 has 17 residues. Trimming shortened V by 6 bases and J by 0 bases, and 19 bases separated the two germline ends. The CDR3 spells CASRQAITTASTDTQYF. The DNA of the CDR3 is TGTGCCAGCAGACAGGCCATAACGACCGCTAGCACAGATACGCAGTATTTT.

The chain uses TRBV4-2 and TRBJ2-5, with TRBD2 matching 14 bases. This CDR3 region has 16 residues. J gave up 5 bases and V 4 bases, and 6 bases lay outside the gene matches. The V gene's germline CDR1 is LGHNA and CDR2 YNFKEQ. The CDR3, as DNA: TGTGCCAGCAGCCCGGGACTAGCGGGAGAGGGGGAGACCCAGTACTTC. Its translation: CASSPGLAGEGETQYF.

A single count supports this clone. The chain couples TRBV6-5 to TRBJ2-7; D is unresolved. V was shortened by 2 bases and J by 3 bases, with 8 bases between the two germline ends. From germline, CDR1 is MNHEY and CDR2 SVGAGI. The CDR3 loop spans 13 amino acids. CDR3 in amino acids: CASSYSQNYEQYF. CDR3 DNA: TGTGCCAGCAGTTACAGTCAGAACTACGAGCAGTACTTC.

The J gene is TRBJ2-3, the V gene TRBV7-2; 7 nucleotides line up with TRBD1. V gave up 5 bases and J gave up 2 bases; unmatched junction bases: 10. CDR3 length: 16 residues. Germline lookup yields CDR1 SGHTA and CDR2 FQGNSA. The CDR3 is CASSLFTGALTDTQYF. CDR3 bases: TGTGCCAGCAGCCTTTTCACAGGGGCCCTCACAGATACGCAGTATTTT.